The 3 T cell receptor beta chains reported below all come from one sample, sequenced in a study of cytomegalovirus exposure and HLA in healthy donors. The PCR had 60 Vbeta and 13 Jbeta primers. Measured with immunoSEQ multiplex PCR; TCRdb has only the in-frame clones, and not every one. The data contain fewer than 90,000 clones, around four fifths of them singletons. Sequencing was performed on PBMCs. The receptors were gathered from a male donor in good health and CMV-seronegative.

V usage is TRBV28 and J usage is TRBJ1-1; 7 nucleotides align to TRBD1. Germline CDR1 MDHEN, CDR2 SYDVKM. V lost 3 bases to trimming and J lost 0 bases; unmatched junction nucleotides: 13. The CDR3 contains 18 residues. Here the CDR3 DNA reads TGTGCCAGCAGTTTCTTAAGACAGGGCCGAACCTTGAACACTGAAGCTTTCTTT. Translation: CASSFLRQGRTLNTEAFF.

Here the CDR3 DNA reads TGTGCCTGGAGAAATCCGGGGGGGTCGCAGTATTTT. Its protein is CAWRNPGGSQYF. The rearrangement uses TRBV30 and TRBJ2-3; 8 nucleotides agree with TRBD2. V lost 3 bases, J lost 10 bases, and 6 bases stayed unmatched. Germline CDR1 GTSNPN, CDR2 SVGIG (reference sequence). CDR3 length equals 12 residues.

The chain recombines TRBV28 with TRBJ2-1; 11 bases align to TRBD2. Germline CDR1 MDHEN, CDR2 SYDVKM. J gave up 2 bases and V 7 bases, and 7 bases lay outside the gene matches. This CDR3 region has 16 residues. DNA of the CDR3: TGTGCCAGCACTATCATGACTAGCGGGGCCTACAATGAGCAGTTCTTC. Encoded protein: CASTIMTSGAYNEQFF.